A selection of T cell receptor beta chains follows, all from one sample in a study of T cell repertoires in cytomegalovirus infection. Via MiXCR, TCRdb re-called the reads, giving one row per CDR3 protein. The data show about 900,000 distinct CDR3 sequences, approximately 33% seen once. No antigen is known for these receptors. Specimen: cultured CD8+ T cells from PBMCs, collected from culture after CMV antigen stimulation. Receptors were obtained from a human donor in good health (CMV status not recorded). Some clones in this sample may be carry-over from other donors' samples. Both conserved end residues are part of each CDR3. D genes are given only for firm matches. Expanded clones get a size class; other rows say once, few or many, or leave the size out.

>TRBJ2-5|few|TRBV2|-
TGTGCCAGCAGCCAAAGCGGCGGAGGGGAGACCCAGTACTTC
CASSQSGGGETQYF
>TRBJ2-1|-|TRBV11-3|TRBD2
TGTGCCAGCAGCTTAAAGGGGCCCGGGACTAGCGGGTGGAATGAGCAGTTCTTC
CASSLKGPGTSGWNEQFF
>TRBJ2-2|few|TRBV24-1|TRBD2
TGTGCCACCAGTGGTCCGGGACTAGCGGGGGGGCGAAGCACCGGGGAGCTGTTTTTT
CATSGPGLAGGRSTGELFF
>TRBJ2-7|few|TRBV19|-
TGTGCCAGTAGTGTCCAGGGGATGTCCTACGAGCAGTACTTC
CASSVQGMSYEQYF
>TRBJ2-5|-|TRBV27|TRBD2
TGTGCCAGCAGAGCGGGGGGGCCGGGGGAGACCCAGTACTTC
CASRAGGPGETQYF
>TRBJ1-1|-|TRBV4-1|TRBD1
TGCGCCAGCAGCCAACCTACAGGGGGCACTGAAGCTTTCTTT
CASSQPTGGTEAFF
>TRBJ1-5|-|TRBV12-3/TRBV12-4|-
TGTGCCAGCAGTCAGGGAAAAGCAGGGAATCAGCCCCAGCATTTT
CASSQGKAGNQPQHF
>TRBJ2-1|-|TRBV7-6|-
TGTGCCAGCAGCTCAAAGGGGGTGGAGGAGCAGTTCTTC
CASSSKGVEEQFF
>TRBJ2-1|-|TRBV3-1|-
TGTGCCAGCAGCCCAGACCCGGAACGCTCCTACAATGAGCAGTTCTTC
CASSPDPERSYNEQFF
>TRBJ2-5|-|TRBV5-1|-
TGCGCCAGCAGCTTTTATGCAGGACAAGAGACCCAGTACTTC
CASSFYAGQETQYF
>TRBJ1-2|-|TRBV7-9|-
TGTGCCAGCATCAGTATGGAGGGTTTTAACTATGGCTACACCTTC
CASISMEGFNYGYTF
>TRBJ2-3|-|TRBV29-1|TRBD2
TGCAGCGCCCCAGCGGGGGATACGCAGTATTTT
CSAPAGDTQYF
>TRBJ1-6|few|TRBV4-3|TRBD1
TGCGCCAGCAGCCCGACCCGGGCTTGGGACAGGGGAAATTCACCCCTCCACTTT
CASSPTRAWDRGNSPLHF
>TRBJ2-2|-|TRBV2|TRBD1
TGTGCCACCAGCCCCTACAGGGGGCTAAGGGGCGGGGAGCTGTTTTTT
CATSPYRGLRGGELFF
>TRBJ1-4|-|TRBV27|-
TGTGCCAGCAGCTGGGGGCTTAATGAAAAACTGTTTTTT
CASSWGLNEKLFF
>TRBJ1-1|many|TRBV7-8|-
TGTGCCAGCAGCTTGCACACTGAAGCTTTCTTT
CASSLHTEAFF
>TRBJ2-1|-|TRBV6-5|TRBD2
TGTGCCAGCAGTTCCCTTGGAGTGGCGGGGGGAACCTACAATGAGCAGTTCTTC
CASSSLGVAGGTYNEQFF
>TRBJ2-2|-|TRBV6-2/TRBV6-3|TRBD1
TGTGCCAGCAGTAAGGGACAGGGGAGTAACACCGGGGAGCTGTTTTTT
CASSKGQGSNTGELFF
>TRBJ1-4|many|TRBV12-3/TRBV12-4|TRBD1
TGTGCCAGCCTCGGACAGGGTGGAGAAAAACTGTTTTTT
CASLGQGGEKLFF
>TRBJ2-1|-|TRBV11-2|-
TGTGCCAGCAGCTTAGGCGCTTGGGAGCAGTTCTTC
CASSLGAWEQFF
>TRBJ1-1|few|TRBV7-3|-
TGTGCCAGCAGCTTAACAGACGGCAAAACTGAAGCTTTCTTT
CASSLTDGKTEAFF
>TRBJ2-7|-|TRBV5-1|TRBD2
TGCGCCAGCAGCTTGGACGAAACTAGCGGGAACATCTACGAGCAGTACTTC
CASSLDETSGNIYEQYF
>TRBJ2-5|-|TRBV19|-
TGTGTCAGTAGTAGTTCGGTTGGGCAAGAGACCCAGTACTTC
CVSSSSVGQETQYF
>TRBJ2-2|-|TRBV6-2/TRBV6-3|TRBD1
TGTGCCAGCAGTTACGGCTTCCGGGACAGCAACACCGGGGAGCTGTTTTTT
CASSYGFRDSNTGELFF
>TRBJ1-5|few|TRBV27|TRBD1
TGTGCCAGCATGTGGACAGGGAGTGATAGCAATCAGCCCCAGCATTTT
CASMWTGSDSNQPQHF